What follows is one TCR beta chain and its context. This sample was included in a study of blood T cell repertoires in COVID-19. Turning to the study itself: The samples span acute and convalescent COVID-19 from the United States, Italy and Spain. Sources were T cells, B-cell-depleted T cells, or PBMCs; the material itself was cDNA or gDNA.

With V trimmed by 5 bases and J by 9 bases, 7 bases remained unmatched. CDR1 and CDR2 (germline): SNHLY, FYNNEI. This CDR3 has 14 residues. Sequenced by immunoSEQ multiplex PCR; TCRdb stores in-frame clones only, minus some. The sample has 95,000 to 150,000 clones, approximately 87% seen once. Sequenced material: peripheral blood. The receptor was derived from an older woman with acute or convalescent COVID-19. The chain couples TRBV2 to TRBJ1-6, with 7 bases matching TRBD1. Here the CDR3 reads CASSKRQGSSPLHF. The CDR3 coding sequence is TGTGCCAGCAGTAAGCGACAGGGTAGTTCACCCCTCCACTTT.